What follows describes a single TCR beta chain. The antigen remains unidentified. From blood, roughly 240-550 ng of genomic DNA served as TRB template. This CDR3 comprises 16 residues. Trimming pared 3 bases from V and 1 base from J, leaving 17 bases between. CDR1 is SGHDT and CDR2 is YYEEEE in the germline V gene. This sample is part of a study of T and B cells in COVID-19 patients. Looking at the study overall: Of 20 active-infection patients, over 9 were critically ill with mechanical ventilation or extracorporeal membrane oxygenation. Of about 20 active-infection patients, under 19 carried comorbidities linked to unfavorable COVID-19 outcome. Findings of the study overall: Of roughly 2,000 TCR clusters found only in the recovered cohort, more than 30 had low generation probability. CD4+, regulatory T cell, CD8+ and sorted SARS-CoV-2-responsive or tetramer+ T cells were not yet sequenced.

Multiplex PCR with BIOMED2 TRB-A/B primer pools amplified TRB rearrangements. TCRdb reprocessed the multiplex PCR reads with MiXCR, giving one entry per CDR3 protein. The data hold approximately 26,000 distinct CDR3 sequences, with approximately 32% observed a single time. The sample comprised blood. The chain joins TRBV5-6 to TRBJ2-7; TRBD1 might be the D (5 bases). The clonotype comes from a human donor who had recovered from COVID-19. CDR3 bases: TGTGCCAGCAGCTCCAACCCGGACACCTCTTCCTACGAGCAGTACTTC. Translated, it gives CASSSNPDTSSYEQYF.